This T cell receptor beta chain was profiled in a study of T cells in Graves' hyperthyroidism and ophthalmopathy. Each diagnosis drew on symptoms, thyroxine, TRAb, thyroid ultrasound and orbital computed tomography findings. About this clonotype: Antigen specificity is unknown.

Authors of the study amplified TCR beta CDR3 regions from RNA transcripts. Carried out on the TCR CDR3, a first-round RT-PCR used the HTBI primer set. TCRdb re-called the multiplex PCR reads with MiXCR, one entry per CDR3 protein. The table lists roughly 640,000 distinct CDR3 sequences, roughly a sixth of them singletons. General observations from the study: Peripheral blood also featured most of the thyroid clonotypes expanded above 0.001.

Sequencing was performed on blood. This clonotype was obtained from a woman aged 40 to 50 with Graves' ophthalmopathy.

The CDR3 DNA follows: TGTGCCAGCTCTTTGAGGGCGGGAGCGTCCGACTACAATGAGCAGTTCTTC. It encodes CASSLRAGASDYNEQFF. The J gene is TRBJ2-1, the V gene TRBV27, with 7 bases that match TRBD2. CDR3 size: 17 residues. Germline CDR1 MNHEY, CDR2 SMNVEV (reference sequence). V gave up 8 bases and J gave up 3 bases; unmatched junction bases: 16.